This T cell receptor beta chain appears in the sequencing data of a study of cytomegalovirus exposure and HLA in healthy donors. Study findings and constraints: In a later analysis, at a false discovery rate of 0.05, under 20,000 TCR beta sequences were associated with HLA alleles. A later analysis showed that HLA-associated TCR beta chains had undergone more clonal expansion than equally common others. Available immune exposure information covered CMV serostatus only. For presence/absence analyses, sequencing depth was assumed to be roughly uniform across donors.

CDR1 and CDR2 from the germline V gene are LNHDA and SQIVND (reference sequence). V was pared by 3 bases and J by 0 bases, with 6 bases between. The CDR3 runs 14 residues. On this clone itself: Its antigen is as yet unknown.

Use of 60 Vbeta and 13 Jbeta primers characterized the PCR. Libraries were prepared by immunoSEQ multiplex PCR; TCRdb keeps only in-frame clonotypes and omits some of them. The data show some 96,000 clones, around four fifths seen once. The sequence was obtained from a man between 35 and 55 years old in good health and CMV-seronegative. V gene TRBV19 combines with J gene TRBJ1-5; D remains ambiguous. Input material: PBMCs. CDR3 coding DNA: TGTGCCAGTAGTATCCAGTATAGCAATCAGCCCCAGCATTTT. It is translated as CASSIQYSNQPQHF.